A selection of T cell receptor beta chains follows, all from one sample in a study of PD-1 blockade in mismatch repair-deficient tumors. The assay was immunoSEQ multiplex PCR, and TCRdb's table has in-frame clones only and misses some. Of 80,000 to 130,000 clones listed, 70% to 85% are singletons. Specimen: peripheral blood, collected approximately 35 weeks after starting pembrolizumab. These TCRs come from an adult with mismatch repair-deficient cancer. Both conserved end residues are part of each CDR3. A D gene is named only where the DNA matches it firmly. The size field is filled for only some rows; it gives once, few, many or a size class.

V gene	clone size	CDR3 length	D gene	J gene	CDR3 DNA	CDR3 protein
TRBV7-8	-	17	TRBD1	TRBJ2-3	TGTGCCAGCAGCTTAGTAGGGACAGGGGGGCGCACAGATACGCAGTATTTT	CASSLVGTGGRTDTQYF
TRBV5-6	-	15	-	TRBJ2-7	TGTGCCAGCAGCGCCCTCGGCAGGGTATCCTACGAGCAGTACTTC	CASSALGRVSYEQYF
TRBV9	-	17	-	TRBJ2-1	TGTGCCAGCAGCGCCCATGGGGCCCAATCCTCCGACAATGAGCAGTTCTTC	CASSAHGAQSSDNEQFF
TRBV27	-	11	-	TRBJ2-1	TGTGCCAGCATCGGGGGAGATGAGCAGTTCTTC	CASIGGDEQFF
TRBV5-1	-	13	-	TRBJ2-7	TGCGCCAGCAGCTTGATGGTCAGCTACGAGCAGTACTTC	CASSLMVSYEQYF
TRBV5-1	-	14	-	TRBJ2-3	TGCGCCAGCAGCTTCGGGACTAGCACAGATACGCAGTATTTT	CASSFGTSTDTQYF
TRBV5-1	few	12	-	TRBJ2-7	TGCGCCAGCAGCGGGGCGGACTACGAGCAGTACTTC	CASSGADYEQYF
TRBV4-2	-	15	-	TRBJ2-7	TGTGCCAGCAGCCAAGCGACTCAGAGCTCCTACGAGCAGTACTTC	CASSQATQSSYEQYF
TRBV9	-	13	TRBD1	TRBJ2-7	TGTGCCAGCAGCATTGGACAGGGGTACGAGCAGTACTTC	CASSIGQGYEQYF
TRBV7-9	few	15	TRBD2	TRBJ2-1	TGTGCCAGCAGCTTAGCGATAGCGGGAGATCTTGAGCAGTTCTTC	CASSLAIAGDLEQFF
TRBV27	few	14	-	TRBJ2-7	TGTGCCAGCAGTTTAGTTCCGGGCCCCTACGAGCAGTACTTC	CASSLVPGPYEQYF
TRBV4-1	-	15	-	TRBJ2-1	TGCGCCAGCAGCCAAGCTAATAGGGGGTTCAATGAGCAGTTCTTC	CASSQANRGFNEQFF
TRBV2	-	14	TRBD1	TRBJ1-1	TGTGCCAGCAGTGAGAACAGGGGGTACACTGAAGCTTTCTTT	CASSENRGYTEAFF
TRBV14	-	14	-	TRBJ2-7	TGTGCCAGCAGCCCTCAGATATCAAGGAACGAGCAGTACTTC	CASSPQISRNEQYF
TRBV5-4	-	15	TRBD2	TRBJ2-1	TGTGCCAGCAGCTTGGAGGGACTAGCATACAATGAGCAGTTCTTC	CASSLEGLAYNEQFF
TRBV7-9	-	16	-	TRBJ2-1	TGTGCCAGCAGATCCGACGCGGCGGGGCCAGGGGGTGAGCAGTTCTTC	CASRSDAAGPGGEQFF
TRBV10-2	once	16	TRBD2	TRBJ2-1	TGCGCCAGCAGTGAGTTCGGGACTAGCAGGTTCAATGAGCAGTTCTTC	CASSEFGTSRFNEQFF
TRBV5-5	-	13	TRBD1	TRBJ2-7	TGTGCCAGCAGTTGGACAGGGGACTACGAGCAGTACTTC	CASSWTGDYEQYF
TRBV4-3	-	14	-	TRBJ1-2	TGCGCCAGCAGCCAGGATCAGCGGGCTGGTGGCTACACCTTC	CASSQDQRAGGYTF
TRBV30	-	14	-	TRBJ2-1	TGTGCCTGGAGAGGTCTGAGCTCCTACAATGAGCAGTTCTTC	CAWRGLSSYNEQFF
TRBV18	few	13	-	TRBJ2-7	TGTGCCAGCTCACCAGGGACCTACTACGAGCAGTACTTC	CASSPGTYYEQYF
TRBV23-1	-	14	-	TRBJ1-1	TGCGCCAGCAGTCTAAGGACCCACAAGTCCGAAGCTTTCTTT	CASSLRTHKSEAFF
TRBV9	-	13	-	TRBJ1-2	TGTGCCAGCACGAGTAATCTTAACTATGGCTACACCTTC	CASTSNLNYGYTF
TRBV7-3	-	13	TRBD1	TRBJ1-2	TGTGCCAGCAGCTGGGACAGGGTAAATGGCTACACCTTC	CASSWDRVNGYTF